These 17 T cell receptor beta chains originate from one sample sequenced in a study of human T cells and chemical hapten exposure. Noted time point: patch test 2, 6 weeks after DPC sensitization. Specified treatment: therapeutic diphenylcyclopropenone sensitization with weekly scalp DPC. Each CDR3 protein gets one entry after TCRdb re-called the RACE reads with MiXCR. The sample shows tens of thousands of distinct CDR3 sequences, around 9.4% of them seen only once. This material consisted of whole blood, taken in connection with sensitization to the hapten diphenylcyclopropenone (DPC). The receptors here all came from a woman aged 45-59 years with alopecia areata. Some clones in this sample may be carry-over from other donors' samples.

The CDR3 DNA reads as TGCAGCGCTGCAATGGACACTAATTCACCCCTCCACTTT. Amino acid sequence: CSAAMDTNSPLHF. The chain recombines TRBV29-1 with TRBJ1-6; D is possibly TRBD1 (5 bases). The CDR3 is made up of 13 amino acids. The V gene's germline CDR1 is SQVTM and CDR2 ANQGSEA. Trimming stripped 7 bases from V and 6 bases from J, with 13 bases between. The entire variable domain, with the rest obtained from reference TRBV29-1 and TRBJ1-6, is as follows: SAVISQKPSRDICQRGTSLTIQCQVDSQVTMMFWYRQQPGQSLTLIATANQGSEATYESGFVIDKFPISRPNLTFSTLTVSNMSPEDSSIYLCSAAMDTNSPLHFGNGTRLTVT.

In this sample, this clonotype turned up many times. V usage is TRBV6-2 or TRBV6-3 and J usage is TRBJ1-2; 7 bases align to TRBD1. In germline, CDR1 is MNHEY, CDR2 SVGEGT. After removal of 4 bases from V and 5 bases from J, the junction contained 7 bases not matched to a gene. This CDR3 comprises 14 residues. The CDR3 spells CASSFRQTGYGYTF. CDR3 bases: TGTGCCAGCAGTTTTCGTCAGACAGGGTATGGCTACACCTTC.

This rearrangement joins TRBV4-3 to TRBJ1-1; possible D gene TRBD1, 6 bases. Germline V gene sequence: CDR1 LGHNA, CDR2 YSLEER. V shed 0 bases and J shed 11 bases, with 13 bases lying between them. The CDR3 extends over 13 amino acids. The chain's CDR3 is CASSQEIHRAAFF. The CDR3 DNA reads TGCGCCAGCAGCCAAGAAATCCACAGGGCGGCTTTCTTT.

This clonotype was counted only a few times. This chain joins TRBV11-2 and TRBJ2-7; D unclear. Trimming pared 0 bases from V and 5 bases from J, leaving 5 bases between. The CDR3 consists of 12 residues. The germline V gene encodes CDR1 SGHAT and CDR2 FQNNGV. The CDR3 region has the DNA TGTGCCAGCAGCTTAGAGGGGAACGAGCAGTACTTC. The encoded protein is CASSLEGNEQYF.

The chain recombines TRBV28 with TRBJ2-4; 8 bases are a match to TRBD1. Germline CDR1 is MDHEN and CDR2 is SYDVKM. The trim removed 5 bases at V and 3 bases at J, leaving 9 bases unmatched. The CDR3 has 16 residues. Here the CDR3 DNA reads TGTGCCAGCAGTCGGCAGGGGGCTTTGGTCAAAAACATTCAGTACTTC. Encoded protein: CASSRQGALVKNIQYF.

A few counts support this clonotype. CDR3 amino acids: CSAGNGPAETQYF. The CDR3 DNA follows: TGCAGCGCCGGGAATGGTCCGGCAGAGACCCAGTACTTC. This chain connects TRBV29-1 to TRBJ2-5; perhaps TRBD2 as D (5 bases). This CDR3 contains 13 residues. Trimming removed 7 bases from V and 4 bases from J, with 16 bases in between. The germline V gene has CDR1 SQVTM and CDR2 ANQGSEA.

This chain links TRBV28 with TRBJ1-3; 7 nucleotides line up with TRBD1. The CDR3 runs 14 residues. In germline, CDR1 is MDHEN, CDR2 SYDVKM. V lost 4 bases, J lost 4 bases, and 4 bases stayed unmatched. The CDR3 protein is CASSSGTAGNTIYF. CDR3 in DNA: TGTGCCAGCAGTTCCGGGACAGCAGGAAACACCATATATTTT.

The chain combines TRBV5-1 with TRBJ2-2; D gene unclear. Germline V CDR1 and CDR2: SGHRS, YFSETQ. Trimming took off 6 bases at V and 0 bases at J, with 12 bases between the two ends. The CDR3 is 15 amino acids. The CDR3 here is CASTPWSSNTGELFF. The CDR3 DNA sequence: TGCGCCAGCACCCCGTGGTCTTCGAACACCGGGGAGCTGTTTTTT.

The chain recombines TRBV18 with TRBJ1-1; D perhaps matches TRBD1 (5 bases). The CDR3 extends over 14 amino acids. V lost 3 bases and J 0 bases, leaving 8 bases between the germline ends. CDR1 KGHSH and CDR2 LQKENI come from the germline V gene. The CDR3 sequence: CASSPDRMNTEAFF. As DNA, the CDR3 is TGTGCCAGCTCACCCGACAGAATGAACACTGAAGCTTTCTTT.

This clonotype came up many times. The chain recombines TRBV5-4 with TRBJ2-3, with D unclear. The CDR3 sequence is 15 residues long. V shed 4 bases and J shed 4 bases, with 16 bases lying between them. Germline CDR1 and CDR2: SGHNT and YYREEE (reference sequence). CDR3 amino acids: CASSPDTQVSDTQYF. The CDR3, as DNA: TGTGCCAGCAGCCCTGACACCCAGGTGTCAGATACGCAGTATTTT.

This clonotype was counted a few times. V is TRBV5-1 and J is TRBJ1-2; D possibly corresponds to TRBD1 (6 bases). Trimming stripped 3 bases from V and 7 bases from J, with 19 bases between. The CDR3 is 15 amino acids. Germline loops: CDR1 SGHRS, CDR2 YFSETQ. The CDR3 region is CASSSDRQDQIGYTF. CDR3 coding DNA: TGCGCCAGCAGCTCTGACAGACAGGACCAGATTGGCTACACCTTC.

V and J are TRBV6-2 or TRBV6-3 and TRBJ2-7; TRBD2 aligns across 9 bases. Germline lookup yields CDR1 MNHEY and CDR2 SVGEGT. Trimming at V came to 11 bases and at J to 2 bases, leaving 7 bases not matched to a gene. The CDR3 has 13 amino acids. CDR3 nucleotides: TGTGCCCACAGGCGGGAGGGAACCTACGAGCAGTACTTC. Translation gives CAHRREGTYEQYF.

This clonotype turned up a few times. This sequence joins TRBV29-1 and TRBJ2-7; 8 bases line up with TRBD1. Trimming cost V 6 bases and J 6 bases; bases outside gene matches: 7. CDR1 is SQVTM, CDR2 ANQGSEA, per germline. There are 12 residues in the CDR3. The CDR3 sequence: CSVRTGQSEQYF. The CDR3, as DNA: TGCAGCGTACGGACAGGGCAATCCGAGCAGTACTTC.

This clonotype was seen only a few times. This chain links TRBV2 with TRBJ2-1; 7 bases are a match to TRBD2. V gave up 7 bases and J gave up 0 bases; unmatched junction bases: 3. The CDR3 sequence is 14 residues long. Germline loops: CDR1 SNHLY, CDR2 FYNNEI. This chain's CDR3 is CASMGGGSYNEQFF. CDR3 DNA sequence: TGTGCCAGCATGGGCGGGGGCTCCTACAATGAGCAGTTCTTC.

This clonotype was observed at least ten times. The V gene is TRBV20-1, the J gene TRBJ1-1; D may be TRBD1 (6 bases). The germline V gene encodes CDR1 DFQATT and CDR2 SNEGSKA (reference sequence). This CDR3 has 13 residues. V gave up 7 bases and J gave up 2 bases, with 14 bases separating them. CDR3 amino acids: CSVRGATNTEAFF. The CDR3, as DNA: TGCAGTGTCCGGGGGGCGACCAACACTGAAGCTTTCTTT.

This clonotype was counted between two and nine times. The chain joins TRBV5-4 to TRBJ2-2; D tentatively reads TRBD1 or TRBD2 (6 bases each). CDR1 SGHNT and CDR2 YYREEE come from the germline V gene (reference sequence). Trimming stripped 4 bases from V and 3 bases from J, with 19 bases between. The CDR3 length is 17 residues. The CDR3 region has the DNA TGTGCCAGCAGCCTTGGAGGGGGGCTCCGGCACACCGGGGAGCTGTTTTTT. Its translation is CASSLGGGLRHTGELFF.

This chain connects TRBV28 to TRBJ2-1; 8 positions agree with TRBD1. V lost 8 bases and J lost 13; bases outside the gene matches: 7. This CDR3 has 11 residues. Germline values: CDR1 MDHEN, CDR2 SYDVKM. The CDR3, as DNA: TGTGCCAGCCTCGACAGGGGAGGTCAGTTCTTC. Translated, it gives CASLDRGGQFF. The complete variable domain, with remaining parts taken from reference TRBV28 and TRBJ2-1, reads DVKVTQSSRYLVKRTGEKVFLECVQDMDHENMFWYRQDPGLGLRLIYFSYDVKMKEKGDIPEGYSVSREKKERFSLILESASTNQTSMYLCASLDRGGQFFGPGTRLTVL.